A single sample is the source of the 5 T cell receptor beta chains below, sequenced in a study of cytomegalovirus exposure and HLA in healthy donors. Use of 60 Vbeta and 13 Jbeta primers characterized the PCR. TCRdb keeps only in-frame clones here, not all; method: immunoSEQ multiplex PCR. The sample lists 100,000 to 150,000 clones, roughly 88% seen once, with roughly 2.7% in the top ten. The sequenced sample was PBMCs. The receptors were sampled from a man in his fifties in good health and CMV-seronegative.

The chain combines TRBV7-8 with TRBJ1-4; weak D call: TRBD1 (6 bases). Trimming pared 4 bases from V and 8 bases from J, leaving 23 bases between. Germline V lookup: CDR1 SGHVS, CDR2 FQNEAQ. The CDR3 extends over 17 amino acids. The DNA of the CDR3 is TGTGCCAGCAGCTCCCTAGATACGGGACATAATCAGGAAAAACTGTTTTTT. Translated: CASSSLDTGHNQEKLFF.

The chain employs TRBV7-5 and TRBJ2-5; TRBD1, the table's D call, was not compared with the DNA. The assigned J gene may be wrong: the sequence end matches TRBJ2-7 better. TRBV7-5 is deemed a pseudogene. The CDR3 totals 14 residues. CDR3 sequence reads: CASSHIGHYYEQYF. CDR3 nucleotides: TGTGCCAGTTCTCATATTGGACACTACTACGAGCAGTACTTC.

This clone was observed a handful of times. The chain combines TRBV25-1 with TRBJ2-7, with unresolved D. V was cut by 1 base and J by 7 bases, with 5 bases left in between. The CDR3 is 11 amino acids. From germline, CDR1 is MGHDK and CDR2 SYGVNS. CDR3 nucleotides: TGTGCCAGCAGTGAATTTCAAGAGCAGTACTTC. It specifies CASSEFQEQYF.

CDR3 region: CASSVDGGDQPQHF. The CDR3 nucleotides read TGTGCCAGCAGTGTGGACGGGGGGGATCAGCCCCAGCATTTT. The gene calls are TRBV2 and TRBJ1-5; D may be TRBD1 (5 bases). V gave up 4 bases and J gave up 5 bases, with 12 bases separating them. This CDR3 is 14 amino acids long. CDR1 is SNHLY and CDR2 is FYNNEI in the germline V gene. Drawing the rest from reference TRBV2 and TRBJ1-5, the complete variable domain is EPEVTQTPSHQVTQMGQEVILRCVPISNHLYFYWYRQILGQKVEFLVSFYNNEISEKSEIFDDQFSVERPDGSNFTLKIRSTKLEDSAMYFCASSVDGGDQPQHFGDGTRLSIL.

This clone was counted between two and nine times. The chain uses TRBV5-6 and TRBJ2-7, with a weak D call TRBD2 (6 bases). CDR1 and CDR2 (germline): SGHDT, YYEEEE. This CDR3 is 16 amino acids long. V gave up 4 bases and J gave up 0 bases, with 17 bases separating them. This chain's CDR3 is CASSPRLVLVSYEQYF. The CDR3 nucleotides are TGTGCCAGCAGCCCCCGACTAGTTCTAGTCTCCTACGAGCAGTACTTC.